One and the same sample provided the 23 T cell receptor beta chains below, sequenced in a study of beta chain features in type 1 diabetes. All of the isolated RNA was reverse transcribed, so expressed TCRB transcripts were sequenced. Assay: immunoSEQ multiplex PCR; the TCRdb copy retains only in-frame clones and omits some. The profile covers about 150,000 clones, with more than 9% appearing a single time and roughly 1.4% taken by the ten largest. Material: naive CD4+ T cells from blood. These receptors all come from a man between 18 and 35 years old in good health.

The CDR3 sequence: CASSLQGPETQYF. The CDR3 nucleotides are TGTGCCAGCAGCTTACAGGGTCCCGAGACCCAGTACTTC. The rearrangement uses TRBV7-7 and TRBJ2-5, with a possible D match to TRBD1 (5 bases). Germline lookup yields CDR1 SSHAT and CDR2 FNYEAQ (reference sequence). There are 13 residues in the CDR3. The V gene lost 2 bases and the J gene lost 5 bases, with 9 bases spanning the gap.

A few counts support this clone. The genes are TRBV7-6 and TRBJ2-1, with TRBD2 matching 11 bases. Germline V CDR1 and CDR2: SGHVS, FNYEAQ. V lost 3 bases and J lost 9; bases outside the gene matches: 10. The CDR3 covers 16 residues. The CDR3 nucleotides read TGTGCCAGCAGCTTTGGTCTAGCGGGGGGCCAAGGTGAGCAGTTCTTC. This encodes CASSFGLAGGQGEQFF.

V is TRBV5-1 and J is TRBJ2-1, with a tentative D call TRBD1 (5 bases). The V gene lost 7 bases and the J gene lost 1 base, with 12 bases spanning the gap. This CDR3 region has 14 residues. Per germline, CDR1 SGHRS and CDR2 YFSETQ. CDR3 in DNA: TGCGCCAGCTACCCGGCAGGGTCCTACAATGAGCAGTTCTTC. Its protein is CASYPAGSYNEQFF.

V usage is TRBV5-4 and J usage is TRBJ1-2; 7 nucleotides line up with TRBD1. This CDR3 spans 13 amino acids. Germline V gene lookup returns CDR1 SGHNT and CDR2 YYREEE (reference sequence). V shed 5 bases and J 7 bases; nucleotides not matched to a gene: 8. The CDR3 DNA follows: TGTGCCAGCAGGCGTACAGGGGTGGGTGGCTACACCTTC. Amino acid sequence: CASRRTGVGGYTF.

This clone appeared a few times. The chain combines TRBV5-1 with TRBJ2-3, with 10 bases matching TRBD1. Germline V gene data show CDR1 as SGHRS and CDR2 as YFSETQ. After removal of 2 bases from V and 5 bases from J, the junction contained 8 bases not matched to a gene. The CDR3 is made up of 16 amino acids. CDR3 region: CASSFRDRGLLDTQYF. The CDR3 bases are TGCGCCAGCAGCTTCCGGGACAGGGGTTTGTTAGATACGCAGTATTTT.

J is TRBJ2-7 and V is TRBV21-1; the table's D call, TRBD1, was not checked against the DNA. TRBV21-1 is assigned pseudogene status. The CDR3 totals 16 residues. The CDR3 bases are TGTGCCAGCAGCACCTACCTGGACAGGGGAATGTACGAGCAGTACTTC. This codes for CASSTYLDRGMYEQYF.

This chain joins TRBV6-5 and TRBJ1-4; 8 nucleotides line up with TRBD1. This CDR3 contains 14 residues. After removal of 5 bases from V and 8 bases from J, the junction contained 7 bases not matched to a gene. CDR1 MNHEY and CDR2 SVGAGI come from the germline V gene. The CDR3 region is CASSLDRAGEKLFF. In DNA, the CDR3 is TGTGCCAGCAGTCTGGACAGGGCAGGCGAAAAACTGTTTTTT.

This clone was counted only a few times. J is TRBJ1-1 and V is TRBV6-6; TRBD1 matches 9 bases. The germline CDR1 and CDR2 sequences are MNHNY and SVGAGI (reference sequence). The trim removed 6 bases at V and 6 bases at J, leaving 8 bases unmatched. The CDR3 has 14 residues. DNA of the CDR3: TGTGCCAGCAGAGACGGACAGGGGAGGTCTGAAGCTTTCTTT. Protein sequence: CASRDGQGRSEAFF.

This clone was observed a handful of times. The chain uses TRBV7-2 and TRBJ2-7; D ambiguous. Germline V gene sequence: CDR1 SGHTA, CDR2 FQGNSA. CDR3 length: 14 amino acids. Trimming took 5 bases from V and 5 from J, leaving 16 bases between them. In DNA, the CDR3 is TGTGCCAGCAGCCTTGACCCCGGCCGGGACGAGCAGTACTTC. Translation: CASSLDPGRDEQYF.

This clone was seen only a few times. The chain recombines TRBV5-5 with TRBJ2-5, with D possibly matching TRBD1 (5 bases). From germline, CDR1 is SGHKS and CDR2 YYEKEE (reference sequence). V gave up 4 bases and J gave up 7 bases, with 23 bases separating them. The CDR3 contains 16 residues. DNA for the CDR3: TGTGCCAGCAGCCAAGATAGGGCAGGGCCAGACGGGACCCAGTACTTC. Its protein product is CASSQDRAGPDGTQYF. The full variable domain, rest sourced from reference TRBV5-5 and TRBJ2-5, is DAGVTQSPTHLIKTRGQQVTLRCSPISGHKSVSWYQQVLGQGPQFIFQYYEKEERGRGNFPDRFSARQFPNYSSELNVNALLLGDSALYLCASSQDRAGPDGTQYFGPGTRLLVL.

This clone was seen only a few times. CDR3 DNA: TGTGCCAGCAGCGGCTTCCGGGTAGGGAGAGGCCAGCCCCAGCATTTT. Amino acid sequence: CASSGFRVGRGQPQHF. The chain recombines TRBV9 with TRBJ1-5; D remains unclear. The V end was cut by 3 bases, the J end by 7 bases, with 20 bases between. The germline V gene has CDR1 SGDLS and CDR2 YYNGEE. This CDR3 is 16 amino acids long.

V is TRBV30 and J is TRBJ1-2; D is unclear. CDR1 is GTSNPN and CDR2 is SVGIG in the germline V gene (reference sequence). Trimming took off 8 bases at V and 0 bases at J, with 16 bases between the two ends. This CDR3 is 14 amino acids long. CDR3 bases: TGTGCCCAACTATGGGAGGTCCCTAACTATGGCTACACCTTC. Amino acid sequence: CAQLWEVPNYGYTF.

V is TRBV5-1 and J is TRBJ1-4, with D possibly matching TRBD1 (6 bases). Trimming removed 3 bases from V and 2 bases from J, with 8 bases in between. The germline gives CDR1 SGHRS, CDR2 YFSETQ. The CDR3 is made up of 14 amino acids. The CDR3 reads CASSSQGTNEKLFF. DNA for the CDR3: TGCGCCAGCAGCTCCCAGGGGACTAATGAAAAACTGTTTTTT.

The table lists this clone with a few counts. The chain uses TRBV4-2 and TRBJ2-7; 7 bases are shared with TRBD1. Losses at the gene ends were 4 bases for V and 0 bases for J; bases not matched to a gene: 0. This CDR3 spans 13 amino acids. Germline CDR1 reads LGHNA; CDR2 reads YNFKEQ. The CDR3 sequence is CASSRDSSYEQYF. Written as DNA, the CDR3 is TGTGCCAGCAGCCGGGACAGCTCCTACGAGCAGTACTTC.

The chain links TRBV7-2 to TRBJ2-5, with a possible D match to TRBD2 (5 bases). V lost 3 bases and J lost 6, with 8 bases in between. The germline V gene encodes CDR1 SGHTA and CDR2 FQGNSA. There are 12 residues in the CDR3. CDR3: CASSFGEQTQYF. As DNA, the CDR3 is TGTGCCAGCAGCTTCGGGGAGCAGACCCAGTACTTC.

This chain joins TRBV4-3 and TRBJ1-2, with D maybe TRBD1 (6 bases). The germline V and J ends were trimmed by 2 bases and 4 bases, with 14 bases remaining between them. Germline CDR1 reads LGHNA; CDR2 reads YSLEER. The CDR3 consists of 15 residues. The CDR3 region has the DNA TGCGCCAGCAGCCAAAAACAGGGTGAGGGCTATGGCTACACCTTC. This gives the protein CASSQKQGEGYGYTF.

The chain employs TRBV5-1 and TRBJ2-6; no firm D call. Germline-derived CDR1 and CDR2 are SGHRS and YFSETQ. This CDR3 is built from 15 residues. V was pared by 3 bases and J by 1 base, with 8 bases between. The CDR3 reads CASSSLGSGANVLTF. Written as DNA, the CDR3 is TGCGCCAGCAGCTCCCTAGGATCTGGGGCCAACGTCCTGACTTTC.

The chain joins TRBV2 to TRBJ2-2; D is ambiguous. V lost 6 bases to trimming and J lost 3 bases, with 5 bases between them. Germline V gene lookup returns CDR1 SNHLY and CDR2 FYNNEI. The length of the CDR3 is 12 residues. The CDR3: CASRGDTGELFF. CDR3 bases: TGTGCCAGCAGGGGCGACACCGGGGAGCTGTTTTTT.

This clone was counted between two and nine times. V is TRBV7-2 and J is TRBJ2-3; D uncertain. Trimming shortened V by 1 base and J by 2 bases, and 13 bases separated the two germline ends. CDR3 size: 16 residues. Germline loops: CDR1 SGHTA, CDR2 FQGNSA. CDR3 bases: TGTGCCAGCAGCTTAGTATTGTCACAATACACAGATACGCAGTATTTT. This encodes CASSLVLSQYTDTQYF.

This clone showed up just a few times. V usage is TRBV4-2 and J usage is TRBJ2-1; TRBD1 aligns across 7 bases. V was clipped by 1 base and J by 5 bases; unmatched bases: 8. Germline CDR1 reads LGHNA; CDR2 reads YNFKEQ. This CDR3 has 16 residues. CDR3: CASSQAPEGGNNEQFF. Here the CDR3 DNA reads TGTGCCAGCAGCCAAGCCCCCGAAGGGGGCAACAATGAGCAGTTCTTC.

There are a few counts of this clone. The chain uses TRBV6-1 and TRBJ1-2; D uncertain. The V end lost 3 bases, the J end lost 4 bases, and 9 bases lay between the germline ends. The germline V gene has CDR1 MNHNS and CDR2 SASEGT. The CDR3 has 13 amino acids. The CDR3, as DNA: TGTGCCAGCAGTGATCCCGTCCCCTATGGCTACACCTTC. This gives the protein CASSDPVPYGYTF.

The rearrangement uses TRBV29-1 and TRBJ1-5; 10 bases match TRBD1. The CDR3 consists of 12 residues. The germline V gene encodes CDR1 SQVTM and CDR2 ANQGSEA. Unmatched junction bases numbered 4, after V lost 6 bases and J lost 8 bases. CDR3 loop: CSVGQGVEPQHF. The DNA for the CDR3 is TGCAGCGTCGGACAGGGGGTTGAGCCCCAGCATTTT.

V is TRBV2 and J is TRBJ2-5; D is possibly TRBD2 (6 bases). The V gene lost 7 bases and the J gene lost 2 bases, with 11 bases spanning the gap. The germline CDR1 and CDR2 sequences are SNHLY and FYNNEI. The CDR3 consists of 13 residues. The CDR3 sequence is CASKWDWQETQYF. The DNA for the CDR3 is TGTGCCAGCAAATGGGACTGGCAAGAGACCCAGTACTTC.